These 23 T cell receptor beta chains were sequenced from one sample in a study of cytomegalovirus exposure and HLA in healthy donors. TCRdb's table, derived via immunoSEQ multiplex PCR, lists solely in-frame clones and lacks some. The sample holds about 65,000 clones, about 91% seen once. Material for sequencing was PBMCs. Receptor source: a woman in her late teens or twenties in good health and CMV-seronegative.

The CDR3 reads CARFVVVAGNMSSYNEQFF. In DNA form, the CDR3 reads TGTGCCAGATTCGTTGTTGTAGCGGGAAATATGAGCTCCTACAATGAGCAGTTCTTC. This chain connects TRBV27 to TRBJ2-1; TRBD2 agrees at 8 bases. Germline values: CDR1 MNHEY, CDR2 SMNVEV (reference sequence). J lost 0 bases, V lost 9 bases, and 19 bases had no gene match. This CDR3 contains 19 residues.

V gene TRBV6-6 combines with J gene TRBJ1-3; D uncertain. V shed 1 base and J shed 3 bases, with 4 bases lying between them. The CDR3 runs to 13 residues. The germline gives CDR1 MNHNY, CDR2 SVGAGI (reference sequence). Written as DNA, the CDR3 is TGTGCCAGCAGTTACTATAATGGAAACACCATATATTTT. This translates into CASSYYNGNTIYF.

This clone appeared once. This sequence joins TRBV11-3 and TRBJ2-2; 7 bases are shared with TRBD1. Germline values: CDR1 SGHNT, CDR2 YENEEA. The CDR3 is 13 residues long. V was pared by 5 bases and J by 6 bases, with 3 bases of the junction left unmatched. The CDR3 coding sequence is TGTGCCAGCAGCAGGGGGCGGGCCGGGGAGCTGTTTTTT. Residues: CASSRGRAGELFF.

The chain uses TRBV4-2 and TRBJ1-5; D might be TRBD1 (6 bases). Looked up from germline, CDR1 is LGHNA and CDR2 is YNFKEQ. The CDR3 has 16 amino acids. V lost 0 bases and J lost 10, with 19 bases in between. The CDR3 DNA reads as TGTGCCAGCAGCCAAGATGGGCTGGCAGGGGTTTACCCCCAGCATTTT. Protein product: CASSQDGLAGVYPQHF.

This sequence joins TRBV5-1 and TRBJ2-2; D uncertain. Trimming took 5 bases from V and 0 from J, leaving 8 bases between them. The length of the CDR3 is 14 residues. The germline gives CDR1 SGHRS, CDR2 YFSETQ. The CDR3 DNA sequence: TGCGCCAGCAGTCCCAGATCGAACACCGGGGAGCTGTTTTTT. Its protein product is CASSPRSNTGELFF.

The chain employs TRBV11-3 and TRBJ2-1; a possible D gene is TRBD2 (7 bases). Germline CDR1 and CDR2: SGHNT and YENEEA. The CDR3 is 15 amino acids. V lost 1 base and J lost 8, with 15 bases in between. CDR3 nucleotide sequence: TGTGCCAGCAGCTTAGGAGCGGGACAATTGGATGAGCAGTTCTTC. It translates to CASSLGAGQLDEQFF.

J is TRBJ2-2 and V is TRBV2; maybe TRBD1 (6 bases). Germline-derived CDR1 and CDR2 are SNHLY and FYNNEI. The V end was cut by 5 bases, the J end by 4 bases, with 14 bases between. The CDR3 extends over 15 amino acids. CDR3 coding DNA: TGTGCCAGCAGTAGCCGGGACAAGGTCACCGGGGAGCTGTTTTTT. As protein: CASSSRDKVTGELFF. The complete variable domain, with remaining parts taken from reference TRBV2 and TRBJ2-2, reads EPEVTQTPSHQVTQMGQEVILRCVPISNHLYFYWYRQILGQKVEFLVSFYNNEISEKSEIFDDQFSVERPDGSNFTLKIRSTKLEDSAMYFCASSSRDKVTGELFFGEGSRLTVL.

V usage is TRBV6-6 and J usage is TRBJ2-5, with 9 bases lining up with TRBD1. Trimming at V came to 6 bases and at J to 5 bases, leaving 7 bases not matched to a gene. The length of the CDR3 is 14 residues. Germline V gene data show CDR1 as MNHNY and CDR2 as SVGAGI (reference sequence). DNA of the CDR3: TGTGCCAGCAGCGGGGACAGGGTAGAGGAGACCCAGTACTTC. It is translated as CASSGDRVEETQYF.

The CDR3 nucleotides are TGTGCCAGCAGCCTGACAGGGGACGGCACTGAAGCTTTCTTT. Protein product: CASSLTGDGTEAFF. The V call is TRBV11-1, the J call TRBJ1-1; 8 bases match TRBD1. Trimming at V came to 5 bases and at J to 4 bases, leaving 6 bases not matched to a gene. The CDR3 is made up of 14 amino acids. Germline V gene data show CDR1 as SGHAT and CDR2 as FQDESV (reference sequence).

The genes are TRBV10-3 and TRBJ1-2, with TRBD1 identical over 12 bases. The CDR3 is made up of 15 amino acids. With 8 bases clipped from V and 2 bases from J, the junction kept 6 bases outside the gene matches. The germline gives CDR1 ENHRY, CDR2 SYGVKD. CDR3 in DNA: TGTGCCATCCCCGGGACAGGGGGCGCGAACTATGGCTACACCTTC. It is translated as CAIPGTGGANYGYTF.

The V and J genes are TRBV7-2 and TRBJ2-5; D gene ambiguous. Germline loops: CDR1 SGHTA, CDR2 FQGNSA. Deletions cut 4 bases from V and 4 bases from J, with 19 bases between. The CDR3 totals 16 residues. In DNA form, the CDR3 reads TGTGCCAGCAGCTCTTACAGTACCTCCTCATTAGAGACCCAGTACTTC. It is translated as CASSSYSTSSLETQYF.

The chain joins TRBV28 to TRBJ2-7; TRBD1 matches at 9 bases. The CDR3 has 14 residues. V shed 2 bases and J 7 bases; nucleotides not matched to a gene: 6. Germline V gene sequence: CDR1 MDHEN, CDR2 SYDVKM. The CDR3 region has the DNA TGTGCCAGCAGTTTACCCGGACAGGGGCGGGAGCAGTACTTC. Its translation is CASSLPGQGREQYF.

V gene TRBV4-1 combines with J gene TRBJ2-7; a weak D match, TRBD1 (6 bases). The germline V and J ends were trimmed by 0 bases and 3 bases, with 15 bases remaining between them. CDR1 is MGHRA and CDR2 is YSYEKL in the germline V gene. The CDR3 consists of 16 residues. The chain's CDR3 is CASSQDQGRGLYEQYF. In DNA, the CDR3 is TGCGCCAGCAGCCAAGATCAAGGCAGGGGCCTCTACGAGCAGTACTTC.

The J gene is TRBJ1-3, the V gene TRBV4-2; D unclear. Per germline, CDR1 LGHNA and CDR2 YNFKEQ. V was trimmed by 1 base and J by 4 bases, leaving 20 bases between them. The CDR3 extends over 18 amino acids. CDR3 amino acids: CASSQGAYRGEEGNTIYF. The DNA of the CDR3 is TGTGCCAGCAGCCAAGGTGCCTATCGGGGAGAAGAGGGAAACACCATATATTTT.

The chain joins TRBV9 to TRBJ2-3, with TRBD2 matching 7 bases. CDR1 is SGDLS and CDR2 is YYNGEE in the germline V gene. Losses at the gene ends were 0 bases for V and 7 bases for J; bases not matched to a gene: 5. The CDR3 runs 14 residues. CDR3 in DNA: TGTGCCAGCAGCGTAGCAAGGGACTACAATACGCAGTATTTT. Residues: CASSVARDYNTQYF.

The chain recombines TRBV6-5 with TRBJ1-1; D may be TRBD1 (6 bases). Germline V lookup: CDR1 MNHEY, CDR2 SVGAGI. The germline V and J ends were trimmed by 2 bases and 5 bases, with 15 bases remaining between them. The CDR3 contains 15 residues. The CDR3 loop reads CASSYVQGWKTEAFF. In nucleotides, the CDR3 is TGTGCCAGCAGTTACGTACAGGGATGGAAAACTGAAGCTTTCTTT.

The chain recombines TRBV28 with TRBJ2-1; maybe TRBD2 (5 bases). The CDR3 has 17 residues. Trimming pared 2 bases from V and 0 bases from J, leaving 14 bases between. Germline-derived CDR1 and CDR2 are MDHEN and SYDVKM. CDR3 residues: CASSLPLQGSSYNEQFF. The CDR3, as DNA: TGTGCCAGCAGTTTACCGCTTCAAGGGAGCTCCTACAATGAGCAGTTCTTC.

The chain employs TRBV19 and TRBJ1-5; D uncertain. The V end lost 6 bases, the J end lost 5 bases, and 11 bases lay between the germline ends. Germline V gives CDR1 LNHDA, CDR2 SQIVND (reference sequence). The CDR3 loop spans 13 amino acids. DNA for the CDR3: TGTGCCAGTAGCCGGAGGGTTGATCAGCCCCAGCATTTT. Its protein product is CASSRRVDQPQHF.

The chain combines TRBV4-1 with TRBJ2-3; 10 bases map to TRBD2. The CDR3 has 17 amino acids. The germline gives CDR1 MGHRA, CDR2 YSYEKL. Losses at the gene ends were 0 bases for V and 3 bases for J; bases not matched to a gene: 6. The DNA for the CDR3 is TGCGCCAGCAGCCAAGATGGTAGCGGGAGGTTGACAGATACGCAGTATTTT. It encodes CASSQDGSGRLTDTQYF.

The rearrangement links TRBV5-4 to TRBJ2-2; 7 nucleotides agree with TRBD1. V lost 2 bases and J lost 4; bases outside the gene matches: 11. Per the germline V gene, CDR1 is SGHNT and CDR2 is YYREEE (reference sequence). This CDR3 contains 17 residues. The CDR3 sequence is CASSFGGRQGRTGELFF. As DNA, the CDR3 is TGTGCCAGCAGCTTTGGTGGGAGACAGGGACGCACCGGGGAGCTGTTTTTT.

This clone was counted a single time. The rearrangement uses TRBV11-2 and TRBJ1-6; D remains unclear. The length of the CDR3 is 12 residues. V shed 5 bases and J shed 14 bases, with 13 bases lying between them. Germline V gives CDR1 SGHAT, CDR2 FQNNGV. The CDR3 bases are TGTGCCAGCAGCACTAACGGGTTATCCCTCCACTTT. Its translation: CASSTNGLSLHF.

The chain couples TRBV30 to TRBJ1-1; D is undetermined. CDR3 length: 12 residues. V shed 6 bases and J shed 3 bases, with 11 bases lying between them. Germline CDR1 GTSNPN, CDR2 SVGIG (reference sequence). The CDR3 DNA sequence: TGTGCCTGTGTACCGGGGTACACTGAAGCTTTCTTT. Residues: CACVPGYTEAFF.

The rearrangement joins TRBV27 to TRBJ2-7, with a tentative D call TRBD2 (5 bases). From germline, CDR1 is MNHEY and CDR2 SMNVEV (reference sequence). V was cut by 6 bases and J by 3 bases, with 12 bases left in between. The CDR3 length is 13 residues. This CDR3 is CASRPGLDYEQYF. The CDR3 DNA reads TGTGCCAGCAGACCGGGGTTAGACTACGAGCAGTACTTC.